A selection of T cell receptor beta chains follows, all from one sample in a study of control samples from healthy donors and cancer patients. TCRdb's copy holds only in-frame clones and misses some; the assay was immunoSEQ multiplex PCR. The table includes about 150,000 clones, about 94% detected once. Sequenced input: blood. The receptors were sampled from a woman between 40 and 55 years old in good health. The conserved cysteine and the conserved F or W are not part of the CDR3 here.

j_call,v_call,cdr3_length,cdr3_aa
TRBJ1-4,TRBV6-1,12,ASSERWMGEKLF
TRBJ2-1,TRBV5-6,12,ASFGRLTYNEQF
TRBJ1-4,TRBV4-3,14,ASSRRVTGGNEKLF
TRBJ2-7,TRBV7-9,15,ASSLVGTLRSSYEQY
TRBJ2-5,TRBV5-1,12,ASSLKLELETQY
TRBJ1-4,TRBV6-2/TRBV6-3,12,ASSQRRVNEKLF
TRBJ2-1,TRBV9,12,ASSRTGGYNEQF
TRBJ2-7,TRBV6-5,11,ASGREITYEQY
TRBJ2-5,TRBV11-2,12,ASSLTVIGETQY
TRBJ1-5,TRBV6-4,11,ASIQGLRQPQH
TRBJ1-1,TRBV12-3/TRBV12-4,10,ASSLSRTEAF
TRBJ2-5,TRBV7-9,12,ASSLWGDQETQY
TRBJ1-2,TRBV9,12,ASSAPGTGYGYT
TRBJ1-1,TRBV3-1/TRBV3-2,10,ASSQTNTEAF
TRBJ2-7,TRBV30,8,AAYGDEQY
TRBJ2-5,TRBV7-2,13,ASSFGQGYRETQY
TRBJ1-5,TRBV6-2/TRBV6-3,13,ASSPPGTNNQPQH
TRBJ2-7,TRBV18,12,ASSPSWDTYEQY
TRBJ1-1,TRBV10-1,11,ASSQGVDTEAF
TRBJ2-1,TRBV29-1,13,SCTGAVGFYNEQF
TRBJ2-6,TRBV19,16,ASSIMRGGGSGANVLT
TRBJ2-7,TRBV19,10,ASSLTGYEQY